This entry features one T cell receptor beta chain sequence. This clonotype was found many times. The target of this receptor is not known. One base away there is no much larger clone; base qualities are not given. The data were obtained in a study of T cells after yellow fever vaccination (dated by TCRdb to about 2019). For context, the study as a whole: The SMART-Seq v4 Ultra Low Input RNA kit was used to prepare libraries from fractions with low cell numbers. Bulk TCR alpha and beta repertoires were sequenced longitudinally to track T-cell clones before and after primary and booster YFV17D yellow fever vaccination. Two healthy male donors made up the cohort, one aged 18 to 30 years and the other aged 30 to 39 years. Blood was collected at multiple timepoints before and after primary and secondary immunization, and bulk PBMC replicates and cell subsets were isolated.

Overall results and qualifications from the work: Compared with the primary T-cell response, the secondary T-cell response was weaker but faster, peaking on day 5 rather than day 15. Most clones expanded after primary vaccination were re-detected after the booster (around 96% of CD4 and more than 70% of CD8), suggesting broad memory maintenance. A small fraction of clonotypes appeared in both the CD4 and CD8 compartments, likely as a result of convergent recombination. FACS-sorted repertoires could contain abundant contaminating clonotypes from the bulk population, so computational filtering was required. Because only two donors were included in the study, the extent to which the findings can be generalized is limited.

The sequencer listed for this sample is Illumina NovaSeq 6000. TCR cDNA was synthesized by 5'RACE template switching, which introduced a universal primer site and unique molecular identifiers. Priming for cDNA synthesis came from both the TCR alpha and TCR beta constant segments. Libraries were amplified in two PCR steps, with sample barcodes and sequencing adapters added in the second step. Sequencing of the libraries was done on either Illumina HiSeq 2500 (2x100 bp) or NovaSeq (2x150 bp). Processing in the source paper ran as follows. Reads were demultiplexed and collapsed into UMI consensus sequences with MIGEC, and V(D)J alignment was performed with MiXCR. Clonotypes responding to the vaccine were identified with edgeR on replicate PBMC samples, with the criteria of FDR below 0.01 and a log2 fold change above 5 up to day 15. Each bulk clonotype was labeled CD4 or CD8 based on which sequenced repertoire, CD4 or CD8, contained the clonotype at higher abundance. TCRdb ran its own pipeline on the public reads, namely fastp trimming at Q25 and MiXCR clone calling, and kept in-frame beta chains. Rows with a matching CDR3 protein are joined into one entry that keeps the most common DNA and genes. TCRdb's processing, not the authors' own work, is the source of the V and J calls. This sample is represented by around 260,000 distinct CDR3 sequences; about 5.2% of them were singletons. Around 3.3% of the sample goes to the ten largest clones.

Taken from cysteine to phenylalanine, the CDR3 has 15 residues. The retained sequence is limited to the CDR3, 45 bases, with the frame set at the first base. V is shortened by 0 bases, J by 3 bases, and the region joining them spans 8 bases. CDR1 and CDR2 (LGHNA, YSLEER) derive from the germline V gene. The treatment or condition label here, explained by the study, means: live attenuated yellow fever vaccine strain. A standard Ficoll-Paque protocol was used to isolate PBMCs from peripheral blood. Dynabeads CD4 and CD8 positive selection kits were used to isolate CD4 and CD8 T-cell fractions. TriZol was used to extract RNA from bulk PBMCs, CD4 and CD8 fractions, and dextramer-positive and dextramer-negative fractions.

The sequence derives from a man between 18 and 29 years old who received the YFV17D yellow fever vaccine. Here the sequenced sample was CD4+ T cells sorted from PBMCs, taken on the day of the yellow fever booster vaccination. Recombination linked TRBV4-3 to TRBJ2-2, with a tentative D gene TRBD1 over 5 matching bases. The DNA sequence is TGCGCCAGCAGCCAAGAGGCCAGGGACACCGGGGAGCTGTTTTTT. The translation is CASSQEARDTGELFF.